This passage covers 5 T cell receptor beta chains from one sample sequenced in a study of T cell clones after liver transplantation. The method was immunoSEQ multiplex PCR; TCRdb's version includes in-frame clones alone and lacks a portion of them. The sample consists of roughly 65,000 clones, 80% to 95% of them appearing once. Sequences were derived from CD4+ T cells from blood, sampled less than 27 months after liver transplant. These receptors were obtained from a human patient who received a liver transplant. Some of the T cells may derive from the graft donor.

This clone is medium-sized by share. CDR3 residues: CASSIGPGGVYGYTF. The CDR3 DNA is TGTGCCAGTAGTATCGGACCGGGGGGTGTCTATGGCTACACCTTC. This sequence joins TRBV19 and TRBJ1-2, with D possibly matching TRBD1 (5 bases). V was trimmed by 3 bases and J by 4 bases, leaving 15 bases between them. Per the germline V gene, CDR1 is LNHDA and CDR2 is SQIVND (reference sequence). CDR3 size: 15 residues.

The chain couples TRBV5-8 to TRBJ1-5; TRBD1 aligns across 7 bases. J lost 4 bases, V lost 0 bases, and 4 bases had no gene match. The CDR3 is 15 residues long. Germline V lookup: CDR1 SGHTS, CDR2 YDEGEE. The CDR3 region has the DNA TGTGCCAGCAGCTTGGCCGACAGGGTGAATCAGCCCCAGCATTTT. Translating it yields CASSLADRVNQPQHF.

The rearrangement uses TRBV9 and TRBJ2-1; D ambiguous. This CDR3 comprises 13 residues. V was pared by 0 bases and J by 9 bases, with 10 bases between. The germline CDR1 and CDR2 sequences are SGDLS and YYNGEE. CDR3 coding DNA: TGTGCCAGCAGCGTAGAGGGCCACCGTGAGCAGTTCTTC. As protein: CASSVEGHREQFF.

For the CDR3, the DNA is TGTGCCAGCAGCCCCTGGACAGGGGACAACGAGCAGTACTTC. Translating gives CASSPWTGDNEQYF. The rearrangement joins TRBV11-2 to TRBJ2-7; 9 nucleotides agree with TRBD1. CDR3 length: 14 residues. Losses at the gene ends were 5 bases for V and 5 bases for J; bases not matched to a gene: 7. CDR1 and CDR2 (germline): SGHAT, FQNNGV.

The gene calls are TRBV6-5 and TRBJ2-5; D is ambiguous. V was pared by 3 bases and J by 2 bases, with 16 bases between. This CDR3 has 16 amino acids. CDR1 MNHEY and CDR2 SVGAGI come from the germline V gene. The CDR3 DNA is TGTGCCAGCAGTTATTCTGAACACCAGCTACAAGAGACCCAGTACTTC. This codes for CASSYSEHQLQETQYF.